A single sample gave rise to the 19 T cell receptor beta chains below, sequenced in a study of cytomegalovirus exposure and HLA in healthy donors. The primer mix had 60 Vbeta and 13 Jbeta primers. Assay used: immunoSEQ multiplex PCR; TCRdb lists only in-frame clones, some missing. The sample table includes some 130,000 clones. Specimen: PBMCs. Source of these receptors: a man aged 18 to 30 in good health and CMV-seronegative.

The chain employs TRBV5-1 and TRBJ2-7; TRBD2 agrees at 7 bases. The CDR3 totals 14 residues. V trimming: 4 bases; J trimming: 2 bases; junction bases outside the gene matches: 6. Germline CDR1 is SGHRS and CDR2 is YFSETQ. CDR3 residues: CASSQITSAYEQYF. Here the CDR3 DNA reads TGCGCCAGCAGCCAGATTACTAGCGCCTACGAGCAGTACTTC.

The rearrangement uses TRBV27 and TRBJ2-7; D is undetermined. Per germline, CDR1 MNHEY and CDR2 SMNVEV (reference sequence). V was pared by 3 bases and J by 0 bases, with 24 bases between. There are 19 residues in the CDR3. The CDR3 protein is CASSFPMAPMYRSSYEQYF. The DNA of the CDR3 is TGTGCCAGCAGTTTTCCGATGGCCCCCATGTATAGGAGCTCCTACGAGCAGTACTTC.

Here the CDR3 DNA reads TGTGCCAGTAGTATAGATCGGGCAGGGGGAGTAAACACTGAAGCTTTCTTT. Protein: CASSIDRAGGVNTEAFF. This chain uses TRBV19 with TRBJ1-1; 7 nucleotides match TRBD1. Per germline, CDR1 LNHDA and CDR2 SQIVND (reference sequence). J gave up 2 bases and V 0 bases, and 9 bases lay outside the gene matches. This CDR3 is 17 amino acids long.

With regard to this clone: One junction end does not reproduce the germline sequence, and a read error may be involved. J is TRBJ2-5 and V is TRBV7-7; 11 bases match TRBD2. The CDR3 totals 16 residues. Germline V gene lookup returns CDR1 SSHAT and CDR2 FNYEAQ (reference sequence). CDR3 coding DNA: TGTGCTAGCAGCTCCCCTAGCGGGAGGAATCAAGAGACCCAGTACTTC. Translating gives CASSSPSGRNQETQYF.

The chain links TRBV27 to TRBJ2-6; the D gene is possibly TRBD1 (5 bases). Trimming removed 5 bases at V and 0 bases at J, with 8 bases between. The CDR3 is 15 amino acids. Germline-derived CDR1 and CDR2 are MNHEY and SMNVEV (reference sequence). The CDR3 nucleotides read TGTGCCAGCAGTACACAGGCCTCTGGGGCCAACGTCCTGACTTTC. It is translated as CASSTQASGANVLTF.

The rearrangement joins TRBV6-5 to TRBJ2-7; tentatively, D is TRBD1 (6 bases). The germline gives CDR1 MNHEY, CDR2 SVGAGI. This CDR3 contains 15 residues. With 5 bases removed from V and 3 bases from J, the gap between germline ends came to 17 bases. CDR3 nucleotides: TGTGCCAGCAGTCCCCTTTTACAGGGTCTCTACGAGCAGTACTTC. It yields the protein CASSPLLQGLYEQYF.

This chain uses TRBV4-2 with TRBJ2-5; D call uncertain. The V gene lost 0 bases and the J gene lost 5 bases, with 16 bases spanning the gap. The CDR3 spans 16 residues. Looked up from germline, CDR1 is LGHNA and CDR2 is YNFKEQ. CDR3 loop: CASSQEGQRPGETQYF. The CDR3, as DNA: TGTGCCAGCAGCCAAGAAGGTCAGCGCCCCGGGGAGACCCAGTACTTC.

V is TRBV6-1 and J is TRBJ2-3; 9 bases map to TRBD1. V lost 3 bases to trimming and J lost 6 bases; unmatched junction nucleotides: 7. The CDR3 is made up of 15 amino acids. Per the germline V gene, CDR1 is MNHNS and CDR2 is SASEGT. CDR3 sequence: CASSDGQGRWDTQYF. CDR3 coding DNA: TGTGCCAGCAGTGATGGACAGGGGAGATGGGATACGCAGTATTTT.

The chain carries TRBV11-3 and TRBJ1-1; no clear D gene. V shed 1 base and J shed 7 bases, with 7 bases lying between them. Germline V CDR1 and CDR2: SGHNT, YENEEA. The CDR3 totals 12 residues. The CDR3 bases are TGTGCCAGCAGCTTAGCTAGTTATGAAGCTTTCTTT. This codes for CASSLASYEAFF. Complete variable domain (other parts from reference TRBV11-3 and TRBJ1-1): EAGVVQSPRYKIIEKKQPVAFWCNPISGHNTLYWYLQNLGQGPELLIRYENEEAVDDSQLPKDRFSAERLKGVDSTLKIQPAELGDSAVYLCASSLASYEAFFGQGTRLTVV.

The V gene is TRBV5-6, the J gene TRBJ2-7; unclear D gene. CDR3 length equals 13 residues. V dropped 3 bases and J dropped 2 bases, with 9 bases sitting between them. CDR1 is SGHDT and CDR2 is YYEEEE in the germline V gene. The CDR3 nucleotides read TGTGCCAGCAGCTCTGACTCTCCCTACGAGCAGTACTTC. Its protein product is CASSSDSPYEQYF.

The V and J genes are TRBV7-9 and TRBJ2-7, with TRBD1 matching 11 bases. V was clipped by 5 bases and J by 0 bases; unmatched bases: 6. This CDR3 spans 16 amino acids. CDR1 is SEHNR, CDR2 FQNEAQ, per germline (reference sequence). The CDR3 DNA follows: TGTGCCAGCAGCCGGGACAGGGGGTTAAGCTCCTACGAGCAGTACTTC. This sequence encodes CASSRDRGLSSYEQYF.

The chain joins TRBV11-3 to TRBJ2-1, with TRBD2 matching over 13 bases. The trim removed 5 bases at V and 3 bases at J, leaving 7 bases unmatched. CDR1 is SGHNT, CDR2 YENEEA, per germline. The CDR3 runs to 17 residues. The CDR3 DNA reads as TGTGCCAGCAGCCATATACTAGCGGGAGGGGGCTACAATGAGCAGTTCTTC. This gives the protein CASSHILAGGGYNEQFF.

The CDR3 coding sequence is TGTGCCAGCAGCTTAGCTACGGGACTAGCGGACCGTGAGCAGTTCTTC. The encoded protein is CASSLATGLADREQFF. The V and J genes are TRBV7-8 and TRBJ2-1; 11 nucleotides match TRBD2. The V gene's germline CDR1 is SGHVS and CDR2 FQNEAQ. The CDR3 loop spans 16 amino acids. V dropped 0 bases and J dropped 9; count of bases not matched to a gene: 7.

The gene calls are TRBV6-6 and TRBJ2-7; possible D gene TRBD2, 5 bases. V shed 5 bases and J shed 5 bases, with 13 bases lying between them. There are 13 residues in the CDR3. CDR1 is MNHNY, CDR2 SVGAGI, per germline (reference sequence). The CDR3 spells CASSPDLLDEQYF. Here the CDR3 DNA reads TGTGCCAGCAGTCCGGACTTATTGGACGAGCAGTACTTC.

The rearrangement uses TRBV27 and TRBJ1-1, with 12 bases that match TRBD1. The germline gives CDR1 MNHEY, CDR2 SMNVEV (reference sequence). This CDR3 comprises 14 residues. V dropped 8 bases and J dropped 9; count of bases not matched to a gene: 10. The CDR3 loop is CASGLPGTGGKAFF. CDR3 nucleotides: TGTGCCAGCGGTCTCCCAGGGACAGGGGGCAAAGCTTTCTTT.

This rearrangement joins TRBV2 to TRBJ1-4; TRBD1 matches 8 bases. Germline loops: CDR1 SNHLY, CDR2 FYNNEI. Losses at the gene ends were 11 bases for V and 8 bases for J; bases not matched to a gene: 10. CDR3 length: 13 amino acids. CDR3 nucleotides: TGTGCCGTACAGACAGGGGCACAGGAAAAACTGTTTTTT. Protein: CAVQTGAQEKLFF.

This CDR3 reads CASSLGGGSTGNTIYF. The CDR3 DNA reads TGCGCCAGCAGCTTGGGCGGAGGGTCAACAGGAAACACCATATATTTT. The chain links TRBV5-1 to TRBJ1-3; no definite D call. Germline V gives CDR1 SGHRS, CDR2 YFSETQ. This CDR3 spans 16 amino acids. Trimming pared 0 bases from V and 4 bases from J, leaving 14 bases between.

The chain carries TRBV5-1 and TRBJ2-1; D not certain. Trimming removed 1 base at V and 9 bases at J, with 8 bases between. Germline assignment: CDR1 SGHRS and CDR2 YFSETQ. CDR3 length: 12 amino acids. The CDR3 here is CASSLQVGEQFF. The CDR3 region has the DNA TGCGCCAGCAGCTTGCAGGTCGGTGAGCAGTTCTTC.

This sequence joins TRBV2 and TRBJ2-5; TRBD2 matches at 16 bases. Germline trimming cut 4 bases from V and 6 bases from J; bases unmatched to any gene: 5. The CDR3 length is 16 residues. CDR1 is SNHLY and CDR2 is FYNNEI in the germline V gene. CDR3 DNA: TGTGCCAGCAGTGGAGGGACTAGCGGGGGGGCGAAGACCCAGTACTTC. Its translation: CASSGGTSGGAKTQYF.